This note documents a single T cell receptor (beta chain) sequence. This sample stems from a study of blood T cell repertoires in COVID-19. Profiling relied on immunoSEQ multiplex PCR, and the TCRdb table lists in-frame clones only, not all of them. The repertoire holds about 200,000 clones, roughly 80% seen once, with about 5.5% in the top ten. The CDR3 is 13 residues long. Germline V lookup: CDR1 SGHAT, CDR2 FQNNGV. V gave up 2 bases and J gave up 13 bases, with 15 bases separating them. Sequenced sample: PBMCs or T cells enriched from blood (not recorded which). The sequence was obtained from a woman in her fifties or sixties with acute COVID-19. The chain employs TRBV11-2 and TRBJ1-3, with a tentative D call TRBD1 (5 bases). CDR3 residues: CASSLSQPGLIYF. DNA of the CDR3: TGTGCCAGCAGCTTATCCCAGCCAGGGCTTATATATTTT.